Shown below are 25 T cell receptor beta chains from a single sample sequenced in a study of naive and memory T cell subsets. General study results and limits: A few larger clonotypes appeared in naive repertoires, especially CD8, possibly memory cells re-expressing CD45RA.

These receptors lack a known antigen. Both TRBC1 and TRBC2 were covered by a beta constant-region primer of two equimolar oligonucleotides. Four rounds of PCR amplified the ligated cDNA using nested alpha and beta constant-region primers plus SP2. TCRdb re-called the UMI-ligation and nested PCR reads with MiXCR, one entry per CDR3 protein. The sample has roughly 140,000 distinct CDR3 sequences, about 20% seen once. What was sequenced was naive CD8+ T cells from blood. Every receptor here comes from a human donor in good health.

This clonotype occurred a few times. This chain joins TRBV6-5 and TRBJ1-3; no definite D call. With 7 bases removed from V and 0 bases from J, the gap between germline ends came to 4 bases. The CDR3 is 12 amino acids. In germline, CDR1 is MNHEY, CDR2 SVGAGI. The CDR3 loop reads CASMDSGNTIYF. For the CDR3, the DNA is TGTGCCAGCATGGACTCTGGAAACACCATATATTTT.

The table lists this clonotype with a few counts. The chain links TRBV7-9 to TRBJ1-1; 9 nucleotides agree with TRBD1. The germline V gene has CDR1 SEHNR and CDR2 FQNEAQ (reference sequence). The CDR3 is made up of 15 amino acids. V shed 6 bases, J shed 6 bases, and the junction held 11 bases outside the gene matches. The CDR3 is CASSLGQGVSAEAFF. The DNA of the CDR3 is TGTGCCAGCAGTCTGGGACAGGGAGTGTCCGCTGAAGCTTTCTTT.

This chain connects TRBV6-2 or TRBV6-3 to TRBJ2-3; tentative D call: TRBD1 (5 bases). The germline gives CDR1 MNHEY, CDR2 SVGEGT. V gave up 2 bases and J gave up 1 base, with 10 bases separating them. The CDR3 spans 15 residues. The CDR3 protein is CASSYVGLGTDTQYF. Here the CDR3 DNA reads TGTGCCAGCAGTTACGTGGGGCTTGGCACAGATACGCAGTATTTT.

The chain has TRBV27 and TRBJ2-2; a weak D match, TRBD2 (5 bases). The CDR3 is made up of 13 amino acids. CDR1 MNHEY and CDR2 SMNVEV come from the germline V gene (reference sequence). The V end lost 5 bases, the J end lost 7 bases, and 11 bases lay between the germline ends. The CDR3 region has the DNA TGTGCCAGCAGTGCTATAGAGGGCGGGGAGCTGTTTTTT. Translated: CASSAIEGGELFF.

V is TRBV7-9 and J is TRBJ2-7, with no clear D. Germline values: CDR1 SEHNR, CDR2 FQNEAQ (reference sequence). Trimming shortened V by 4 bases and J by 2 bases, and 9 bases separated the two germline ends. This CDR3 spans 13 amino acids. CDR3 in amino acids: CASSSGRPYEQYF. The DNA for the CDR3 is TGTGCCAGCAGCTCTGGAAGGCCCTACGAGCAGTACTTC.

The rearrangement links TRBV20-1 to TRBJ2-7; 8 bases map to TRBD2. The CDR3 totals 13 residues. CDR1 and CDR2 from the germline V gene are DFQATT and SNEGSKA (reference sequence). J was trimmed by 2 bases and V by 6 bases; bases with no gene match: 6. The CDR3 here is CSATSGATYEQYF. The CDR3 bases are TGCAGTGCAACTAGCGGCGCTACCTACGAGCAGTACTTC.

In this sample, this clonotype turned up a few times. As DNA, the CDR3 is TGTGCCAGCAGTGAAGCATGGGTTCGACCAACCTACGAGCAGTACTTC. Protein product: CASSEAWVRPTYEQYF. This chain links TRBV2 with TRBJ2-7; D is unresolved. Germline V lookup: CDR1 SNHLY, CDR2 FYNNEI. The length of the CDR3 is 16 residues. The ends were cut back, 0 bases at V and 2 bases at J, with 14 bases in the middle.

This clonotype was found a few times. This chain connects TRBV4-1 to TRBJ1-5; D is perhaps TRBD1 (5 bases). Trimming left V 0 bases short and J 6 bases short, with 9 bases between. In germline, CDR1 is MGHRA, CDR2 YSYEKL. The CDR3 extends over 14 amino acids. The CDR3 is CASSQDRVTQPQHF. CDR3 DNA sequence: TGCGCCAGCAGCCAAGACAGGGTGACTCAGCCCCAGCATTTT.

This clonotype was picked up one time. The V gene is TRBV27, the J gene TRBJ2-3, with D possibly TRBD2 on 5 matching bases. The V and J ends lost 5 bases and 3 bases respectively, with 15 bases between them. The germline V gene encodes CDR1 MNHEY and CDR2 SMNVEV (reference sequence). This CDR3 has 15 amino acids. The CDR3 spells CASSPEGQATDTQYF. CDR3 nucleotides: TGTGCCAGCAGTCCAGAGGGCCAAGCTACAGATACGCAGTATTTT.

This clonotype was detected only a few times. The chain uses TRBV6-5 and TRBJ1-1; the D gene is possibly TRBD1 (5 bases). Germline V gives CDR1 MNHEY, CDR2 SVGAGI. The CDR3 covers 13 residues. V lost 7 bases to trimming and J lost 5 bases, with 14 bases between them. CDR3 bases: TGTGCCAGCACCTTAGTTGAGGGGACTGAAGCTTTCTTT. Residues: CASTLVEGTEAFF.

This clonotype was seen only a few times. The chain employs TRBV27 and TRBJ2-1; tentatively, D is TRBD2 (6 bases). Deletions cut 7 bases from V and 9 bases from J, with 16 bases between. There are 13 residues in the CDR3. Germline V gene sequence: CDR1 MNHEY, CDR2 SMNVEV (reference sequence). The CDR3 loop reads CASTGTLRSEQFF. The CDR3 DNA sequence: TGTGCCAGCACCGGGACTCTCCGGAGTGAGCAGTTCTTC.

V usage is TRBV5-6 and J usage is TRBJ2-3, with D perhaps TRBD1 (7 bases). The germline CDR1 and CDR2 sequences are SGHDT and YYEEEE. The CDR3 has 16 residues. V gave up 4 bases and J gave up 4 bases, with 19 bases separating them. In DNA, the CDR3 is TGTGCCAGCAGCCATCATCGAGGGGGCGGGGCAGATACGCAGTATTTT. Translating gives CASSHHRGGGADTQYF.

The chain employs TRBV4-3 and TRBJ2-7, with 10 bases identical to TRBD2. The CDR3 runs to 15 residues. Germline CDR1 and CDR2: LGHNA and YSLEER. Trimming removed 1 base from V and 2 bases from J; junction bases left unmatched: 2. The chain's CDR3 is CASSQGTSGTYEQYF. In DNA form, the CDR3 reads TGCGCCAGCAGCCAAGGGACTAGCGGTACCTACGAGCAGTACTTC.

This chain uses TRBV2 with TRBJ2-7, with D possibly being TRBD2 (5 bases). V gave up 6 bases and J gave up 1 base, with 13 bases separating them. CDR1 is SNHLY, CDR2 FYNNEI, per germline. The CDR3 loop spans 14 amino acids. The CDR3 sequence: CASRPGRGSYEQYF. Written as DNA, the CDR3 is TGTGCCAGCAGACCGGGGAGAGGATCCTACGAGCAGTACTTC.

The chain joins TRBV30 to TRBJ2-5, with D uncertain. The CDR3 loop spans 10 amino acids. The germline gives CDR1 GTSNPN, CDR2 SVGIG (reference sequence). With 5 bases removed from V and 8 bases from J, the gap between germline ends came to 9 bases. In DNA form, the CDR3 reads TGTGCCTGGGATGGAGAAACCCAGTACTTC. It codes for CAWDGETQYF.

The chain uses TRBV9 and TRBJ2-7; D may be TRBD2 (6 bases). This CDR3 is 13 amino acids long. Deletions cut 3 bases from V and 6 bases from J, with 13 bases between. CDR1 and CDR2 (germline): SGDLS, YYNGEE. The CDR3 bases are TGTGCCAGCAGCGGAAGACTAGGAGGCGAGCAGTACTTC. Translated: CASSGRLGGEQYF. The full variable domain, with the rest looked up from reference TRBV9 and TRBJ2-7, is DSGVTQTPKHLITATGQRVTLRCSPRSGDLSVYWYQQSLDQGLQFLIQYYNGEERAKGNILERFSAQQFPDLHSELNLSSLELGDSALYFCASSGRLGGEQYFGPGTRLTVT.

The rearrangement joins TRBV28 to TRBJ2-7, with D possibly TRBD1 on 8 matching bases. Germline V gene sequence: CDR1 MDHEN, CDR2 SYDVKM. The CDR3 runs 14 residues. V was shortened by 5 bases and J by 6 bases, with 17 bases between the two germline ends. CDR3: CASSPEDREGEQYF. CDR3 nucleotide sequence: TGTGCCAGCAGTCCCGAGGACAGGGAGGGCGAGCAGTACTTC.

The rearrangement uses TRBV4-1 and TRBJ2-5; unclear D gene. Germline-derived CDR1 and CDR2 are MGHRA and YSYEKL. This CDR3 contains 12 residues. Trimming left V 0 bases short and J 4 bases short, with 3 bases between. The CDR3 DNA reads TGCGCCAGCAGCCAAGAGGGAGAGACCCAGTACTTC. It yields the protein CASSQEGETQYF.

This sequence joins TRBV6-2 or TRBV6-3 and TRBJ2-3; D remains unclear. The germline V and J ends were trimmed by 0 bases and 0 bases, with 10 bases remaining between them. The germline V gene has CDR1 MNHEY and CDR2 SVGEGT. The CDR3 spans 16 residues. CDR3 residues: CASSYSLFASTDTQYF. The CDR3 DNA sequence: TGTGCCAGCAGTTACTCGCTCTTTGCCAGCACAGATACGCAGTATTTT.

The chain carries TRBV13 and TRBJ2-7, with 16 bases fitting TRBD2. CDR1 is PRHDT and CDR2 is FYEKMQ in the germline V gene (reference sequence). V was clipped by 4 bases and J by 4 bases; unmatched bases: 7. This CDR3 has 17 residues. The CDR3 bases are TGTGCCAGCAGCTGGGGACTAGCGGGAGGGCCGGGGTACGAGCAGTACTTC. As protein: CASSWGLAGGPGYEQYF. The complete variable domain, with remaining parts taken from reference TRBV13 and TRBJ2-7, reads AAGVIQSPRHLIKEKRETATLKCYPIPRHDTVYWYQQGPGQDPQFLISFYEKMQSDKGSIPDRFSAQQFSDYHSELNMSSLELGDSALYFCASSWGLAGGPGYEQYFGPGTRLTVT.

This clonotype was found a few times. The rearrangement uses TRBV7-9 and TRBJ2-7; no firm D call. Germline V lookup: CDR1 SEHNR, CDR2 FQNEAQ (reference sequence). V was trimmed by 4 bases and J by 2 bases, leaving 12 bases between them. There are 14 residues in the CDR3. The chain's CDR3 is CASSSTELPYEQYF. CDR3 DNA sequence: TGTGCCAGCAGCTCGACTGAGCTTCCCTACGAGCAGTACTTC.

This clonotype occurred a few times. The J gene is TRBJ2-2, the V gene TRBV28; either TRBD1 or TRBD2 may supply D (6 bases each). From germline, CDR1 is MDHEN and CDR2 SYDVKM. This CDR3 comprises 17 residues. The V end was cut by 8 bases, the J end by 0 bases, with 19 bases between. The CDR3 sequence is CASQGPGGPSNTGELFF. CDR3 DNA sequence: TGTGCCAGCCAGGGACCCGGGGGCCCCTCGAACACCGGGGAGCTGTTTTTT. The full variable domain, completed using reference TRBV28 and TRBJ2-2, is DVKVTQSSRYLVKRTGEKVFLECVQDMDHENMFWYRQDPGLGLRLIYFSYDVKMKEKGDIPEGYSVSREKKERFSLILESASTNQTSMYLCASQGPGGPSNTGELFFGEGSRLTVL.

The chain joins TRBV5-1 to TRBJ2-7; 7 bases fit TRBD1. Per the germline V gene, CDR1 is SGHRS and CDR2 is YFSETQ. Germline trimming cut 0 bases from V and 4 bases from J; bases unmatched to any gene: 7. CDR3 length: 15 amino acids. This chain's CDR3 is CASSLGWTGYYEQYF. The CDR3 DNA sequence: TGCGCCAGCAGCTTGGGGTGGACAGGATATTACGAGCAGTACTTC.

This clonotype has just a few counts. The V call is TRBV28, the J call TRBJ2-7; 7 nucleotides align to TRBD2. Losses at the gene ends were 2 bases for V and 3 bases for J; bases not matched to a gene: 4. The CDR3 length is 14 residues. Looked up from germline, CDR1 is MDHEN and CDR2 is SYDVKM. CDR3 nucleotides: TGTGCCAGCAGTTTAGGACTAGTTTTCTACGAGCAGTACTTC. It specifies CASSLGLVFYEQYF.

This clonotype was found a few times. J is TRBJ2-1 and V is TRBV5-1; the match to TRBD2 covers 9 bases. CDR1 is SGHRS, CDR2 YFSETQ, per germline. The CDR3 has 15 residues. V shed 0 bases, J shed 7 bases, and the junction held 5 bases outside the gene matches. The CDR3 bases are TGCGCCAGCAGCTTGGGAGCGGGAGGAATGAATGAGCAGTTCTTC. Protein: CASSLGAGGMNEQFF.